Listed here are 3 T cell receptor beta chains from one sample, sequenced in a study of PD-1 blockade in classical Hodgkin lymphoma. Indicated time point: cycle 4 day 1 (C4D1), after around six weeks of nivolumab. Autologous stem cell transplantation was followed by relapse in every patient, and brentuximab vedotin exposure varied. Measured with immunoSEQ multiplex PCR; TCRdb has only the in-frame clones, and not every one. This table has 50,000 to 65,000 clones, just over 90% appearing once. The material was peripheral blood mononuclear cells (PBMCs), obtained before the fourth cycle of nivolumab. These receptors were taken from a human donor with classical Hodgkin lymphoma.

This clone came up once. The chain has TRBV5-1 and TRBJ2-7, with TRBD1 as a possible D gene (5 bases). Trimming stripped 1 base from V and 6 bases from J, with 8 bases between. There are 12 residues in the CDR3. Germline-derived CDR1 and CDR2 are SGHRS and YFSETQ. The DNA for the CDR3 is TGCGCCAGCAGCTTGCCAACAGGCGAGCAGTACTTC. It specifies CASSLPTGEQYF.

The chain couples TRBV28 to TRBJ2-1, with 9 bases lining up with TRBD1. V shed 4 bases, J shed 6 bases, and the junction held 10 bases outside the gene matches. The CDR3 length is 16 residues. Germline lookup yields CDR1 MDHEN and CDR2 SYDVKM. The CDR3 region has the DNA TGTGCCAGCAGTTCGGGCGGGACAGGGAGATTCAATGAGCAGTTCTTC. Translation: CASSSGGTGRFNEQFF.

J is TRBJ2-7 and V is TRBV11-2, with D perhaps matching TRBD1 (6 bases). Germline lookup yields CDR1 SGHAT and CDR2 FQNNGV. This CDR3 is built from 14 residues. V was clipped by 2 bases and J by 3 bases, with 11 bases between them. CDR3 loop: CASSLRQGNYEQYF. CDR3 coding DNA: TGTGCCAGCAGCTTACGGCAGGGGAACTACGAGCAGTACTTC.